Presented here are 8 T cell receptor beta chains from one specimen sequenced in a study of blood T cell repertoires in COVID-19 (dated by TCRdb to 2020 to 2022). The method behind the library was the immunoSEQ multiplex PCR assay. TCRdb mirrors the immuneACCESS table, restricted to in-frame sequences. Some clones are absent from its copies; in checked studies, under half trace to an unresolved V gene, and the reason for the others is unknown. This sample gives some 300,000 clones in total; over 90% of them show up just once. The ten largest clones take up around 4.2% of the sample. The sample taken for sequencing was PBMCs or T cells enriched from blood (not recorded which). The receptors derive from a woman in her 30s who had been exposed to COVID-19.

The chain links TRBV5-1 to TRBJ2-3; no clear D gene. V was shortened by 0 bases and J by 6 bases, with 14 bases between the two germline ends. The CDR3 contains 15 residues. Per the germline V gene, CDR1 is SGHRS and CDR2 is YFSETQ. CDR3 DNA: TGCGCCAGCAGCTTGGTGGTGGGCCCCCCCGATACGCAGTATTTT. This gives the protein CASSLVVGPPDTQYF.

The chain employs TRBV19 and TRBJ1-4; 7 nucleotides agree with TRBD1. In germline, CDR1 is LNHDA, CDR2 SQIVND (reference sequence). This CDR3 region has 15 residues. V lost 3 bases and J lost 7; bases outside the gene matches: 8. This CDR3 is CASSMTQTGIEKLFF. DNA of the CDR3: TGTGCCAGTAGTATGACCCAGACAGGGATTGAAAAACTGTTTTTT.

This clone was recorded once. The rearrangement links TRBV19 to TRBJ2-7; TRBD1 might be the D (6 bases). Trimming left V 5 bases short and J 4 bases short, with 12 bases between. There are 13 residues in the CDR3. Germline CDR1 and CDR2: LNHDA and SQIVND (reference sequence). The CDR3 region is CASSAGTYYEQYF. In DNA, the CDR3 is TGTGCCAGTAGTGCAGGGACATATTACGAGCAGTACTTC.

J is TRBJ1-5 and V is TRBV7-9; 12 bases are shared with TRBD1. Germline lookup yields CDR1 SEHNR and CDR2 FQNEAQ (reference sequence). The junction had 5 bases not matched to a gene; V was cut back by 5 bases and J by 6 bases. This CDR3 spans 15 amino acids. This CDR3 is CASSPGTGGRQPQHF. The CDR3 region has the DNA TGTGCCAGCAGCCCCGGGACAGGGGGCCGTCAGCCCCAGCATTTT.

This chain links TRBV18 with TRBJ2-5; D may be TRBD2 (5 bases). Per the germline V gene, CDR1 is KGHSH and CDR2 is LQKENI. V lost 4 bases to trimming and J lost 1 base, with 16 bases between them. CDR3 length: 16 residues. The CDR3 nucleotides are TGTGCCAGCTCACTATCCTATGGGCGGGTCCAAGAGACCCAGTACTTC. Encoded protein: CASSLSYGRVQETQYF. The variable domain in full, with the rest retrieved from reference TRBV18 and TRBJ2-5, is NAGVMQNPRHLVRRRGQEARLRCSPMKGHSHVYWYRQLPEEGLKFMVYLQKENIIDESGMPKERFSAEFPKEGPSILRIQQVVRGDSAAYFCASSLSYGRVQETQYFGPGTRLLVL.

The gene calls are TRBV6-5 and TRBJ1-2; D possibly corresponds to TRBD1 (6 bases). Trimming took off 6 bases at V and 5 bases at J, with 13 bases between the two ends. The CDR3 contains 13 residues. The germline gives CDR1 MNHEY, CDR2 SVGAGI. In DNA form, the CDR3 reads TGTGCCAGCAGCTCGAGGGGGTCGTATGGCTACACCTTC. Encoded protein: CASSSRGSYGYTF.

The gene calls are TRBV10-3 and TRBJ2-3, with D perhaps TRBD1 (6 bases). V gave up 2 bases and J gave up 2 bases, with 14 bases separating them. This CDR3 has 16 residues. Germline V gene lookup returns CDR1 ENHRY and CDR2 SYGVKD. The CDR3 loop reads CAISETGPTLTDTQYF. CDR3 DNA: TGTGCCATCAGTGAGACAGGGCCGACCCTCACAGATACGCAGTATTTT.

The chain joins TRBV10-3 to TRBJ1-2; the match to TRBD1 covers 10 bases. Germline values: CDR1 ENHRY, CDR2 SYGVKD. This CDR3 comprises 17 residues. The V and J ends lost 2 bases and 5 bases, in that order; junction bases with no gene match: 11. The chain's CDR3 is CAISEPRRTGGGYGYTF. CDR3 coding DNA: TGTGCCATCAGTGAGCCGAGAAGGACAGGGGGTGGGTATGGCTACACCTTC.